This TCR beta chain is from a study of T cells in Graves' hyperthyroidism and ophthalmopathy. Amplification targeted TCR beta CDR3 regions from RNA transcripts. TCR CDR3 regions were first amplified by RT-PCR with HTBI primers. TCRdb re-derived calls from the multiplex PCR reads in MiXCR, one entry per CDR3 protein. The sample has around 300,000 distinct CDR3 sequences, over 11% seen once. Orbital computed tomography, thyroid ultrasound, serum thyroxine and TRAb, and clinical symptoms together informed the diagnoses. Study outcomes and limitations: Model-based prediction identified ophthalmopathy a median approximately 6.2 months prior to its onset.

The table lists this clonotype with a few counts. The antigen remains undetermined. This CDR3 contains 12 residues. V lost 2 bases and J lost 7, with 9 bases in between. The germline gives CDR1 DFQATT, CDR2 SNEGSKA (reference sequence). The sequence derives from a woman in her 30s with Graves' hyperthyroidism. The sample consisted of blood. The chain recombines TRBV20-1 with TRBJ2-1, with unresolved D. CDR3 bases: TGCAGTGCTAGACCTAAATTAAATGAGCAGTTCTTC. Its protein is CSARPKLNEQFF.